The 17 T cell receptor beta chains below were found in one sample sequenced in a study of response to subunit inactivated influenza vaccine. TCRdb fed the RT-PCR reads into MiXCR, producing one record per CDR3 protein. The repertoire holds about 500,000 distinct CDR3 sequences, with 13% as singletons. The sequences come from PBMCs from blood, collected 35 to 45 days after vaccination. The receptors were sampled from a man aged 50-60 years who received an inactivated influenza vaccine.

The CDR3 region is CASSQKKTMGRLSSYEQYF. DNA of the CDR3: TGTGCCAGCAGCCAAAAGAAAACCATGGGACGTCTGAGCTCCTACGAGCAGTACTTC. V is TRBV13 and J is TRBJ2-7; tentatively, D is TRBD1 or TRBD2 (5 bases each). Looked up from germline, CDR1 is PRHDT and CDR2 is FYEKMQ (reference sequence). The CDR3 is 19 amino acids. V was pared by 5 bases and J by 0 bases, with 26 bases between.

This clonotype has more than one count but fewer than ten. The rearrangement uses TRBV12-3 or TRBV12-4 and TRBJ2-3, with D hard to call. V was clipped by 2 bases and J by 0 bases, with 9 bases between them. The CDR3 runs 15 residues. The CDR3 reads CASSLWATSTDTQYF. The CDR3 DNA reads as TGTGCCAGCAGTTTATGGGCAACAAGCACAGATACGCAGTATTTT.

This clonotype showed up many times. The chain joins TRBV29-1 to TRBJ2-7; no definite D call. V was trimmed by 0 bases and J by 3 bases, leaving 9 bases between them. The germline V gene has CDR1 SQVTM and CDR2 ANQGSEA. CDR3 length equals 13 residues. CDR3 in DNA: TGCAGCGTTGAAGATTTTAATAGCTACGAGCAGTACTTC. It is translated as CSVEDFNSYEQYF.

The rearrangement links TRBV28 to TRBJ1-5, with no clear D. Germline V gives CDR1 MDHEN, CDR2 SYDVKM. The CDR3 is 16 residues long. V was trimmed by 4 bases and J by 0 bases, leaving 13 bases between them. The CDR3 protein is CASSSPRMYSNQPQHF. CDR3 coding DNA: TGTGCCAGCAGTTCACCGCGGATGTATAGCAATCAGCCCCAGCATTTT.

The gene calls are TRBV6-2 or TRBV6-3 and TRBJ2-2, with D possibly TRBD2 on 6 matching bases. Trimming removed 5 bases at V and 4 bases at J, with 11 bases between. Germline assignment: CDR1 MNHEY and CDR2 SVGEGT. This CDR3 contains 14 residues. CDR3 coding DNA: TGTGCCAGCAGTAGGCAGGGACTCACCGGGGAGCTGTTTTTT. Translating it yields CASSRQGLTGELFF.

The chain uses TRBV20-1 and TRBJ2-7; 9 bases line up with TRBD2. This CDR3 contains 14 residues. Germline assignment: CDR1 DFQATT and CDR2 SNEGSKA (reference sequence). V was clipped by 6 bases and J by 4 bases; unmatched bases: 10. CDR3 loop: CSASSGSLVYEQYF. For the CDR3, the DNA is TGCAGTGCGAGTAGCGGGAGTTTAGTTTACGAGCAGTACTTC.

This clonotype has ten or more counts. The chain's CDR3 is CASSFDRYEQYF. DNA of the CDR3: TGTGCCAGCAGTTTTGACCGCTACGAGCAGTACTTC. The rearrangement links TRBV5-5 to TRBJ2-7; the D is unclear. CDR1 SGHKS and CDR2 YYEKEE come from the germline V gene (reference sequence). This CDR3 contains 12 residues. V was clipped by 5 bases and J by 3 bases, with 9 bases between them.

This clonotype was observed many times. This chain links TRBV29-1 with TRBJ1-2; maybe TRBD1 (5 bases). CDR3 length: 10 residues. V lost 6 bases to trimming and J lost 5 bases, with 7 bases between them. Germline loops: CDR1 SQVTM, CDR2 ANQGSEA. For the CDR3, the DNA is TGCAGCGTCGCAGGGTATGGCTACACCTTC. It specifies CSVAGYGYTF.

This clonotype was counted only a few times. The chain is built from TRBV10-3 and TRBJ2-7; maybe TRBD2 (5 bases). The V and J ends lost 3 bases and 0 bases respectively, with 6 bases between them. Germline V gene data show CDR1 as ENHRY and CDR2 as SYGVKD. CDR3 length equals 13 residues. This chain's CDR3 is CAISDRDSYEQYF. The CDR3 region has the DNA TGTGCCATCAGTGACCGGGACTCCTACGAGCAGTACTTC.

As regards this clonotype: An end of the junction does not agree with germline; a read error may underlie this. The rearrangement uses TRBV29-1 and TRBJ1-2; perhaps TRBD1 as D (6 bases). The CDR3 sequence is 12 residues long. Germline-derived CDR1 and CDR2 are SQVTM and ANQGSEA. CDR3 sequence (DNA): TGCAGCGTTGAGACTCATGACAGGCTCGGGGCCTTC. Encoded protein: CSVETHDRLGAF.

Written as DNA, the CDR3 is TGTGCCAGCAGTTTCAGTCTCGGGTGGTACGAGCAGTACTTC. This translates into CASSFSLGWYEQYF. The V and J genes are TRBV12-3 or TRBV12-4 and TRBJ2-7; no firm D call. V was pared by 3 bases and J by 4 bases, with 13 bases between. There are 14 residues in the CDR3.

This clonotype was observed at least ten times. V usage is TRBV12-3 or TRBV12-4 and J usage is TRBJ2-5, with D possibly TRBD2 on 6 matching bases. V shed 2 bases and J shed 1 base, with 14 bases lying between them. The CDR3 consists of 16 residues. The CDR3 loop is CASSLRETRVQETQYF. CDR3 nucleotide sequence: TGTGCCAGCAGTTTAAGGGAGACTAGGGTCCAAGAGACCCAGTACTTC.

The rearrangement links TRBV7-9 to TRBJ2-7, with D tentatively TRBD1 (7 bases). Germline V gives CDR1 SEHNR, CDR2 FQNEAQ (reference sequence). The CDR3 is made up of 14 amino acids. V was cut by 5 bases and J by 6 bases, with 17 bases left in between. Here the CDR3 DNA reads TGTGCCAGCAGCGCCTACAGGGGAGCGGGCGAGCAGTACTTC. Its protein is CASSAYRGAGEQYF.

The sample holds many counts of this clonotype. The CDR3 DNA follows: TGTGCCAGCAGCCTACAATTCTACGAGCAGTACTTC. Translation gives CASSLQFYEQYF. The chain employs TRBV28 and TRBJ2-7; no clear D gene. The CDR3 spans 12 residues. With 6 bases removed from V and 3 bases from J, the gap between germline ends came to 9 bases. The germline V gene encodes CDR1 MDHEN and CDR2 SYDVKM.

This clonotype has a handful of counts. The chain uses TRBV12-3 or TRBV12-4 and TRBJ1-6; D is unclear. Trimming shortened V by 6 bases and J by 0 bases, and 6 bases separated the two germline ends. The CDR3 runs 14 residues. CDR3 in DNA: TGTGCCAGCAGGGACTTCTCCTATAATTCACCCCTCCACTTT. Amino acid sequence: CASRDFSYNSPLHF.

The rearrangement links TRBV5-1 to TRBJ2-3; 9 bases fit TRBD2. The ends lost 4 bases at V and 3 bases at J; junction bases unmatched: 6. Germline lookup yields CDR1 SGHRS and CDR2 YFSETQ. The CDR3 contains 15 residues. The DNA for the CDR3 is TGCGCCAGCAGCCCGCTAGCGGGGAAAACAGATACGCAGTATTTT. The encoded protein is CASSPLAGKTDTQYF.

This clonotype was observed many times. Here the CDR3 DNA reads TGTGCCAGCAGCTTGGGACATCCTTGGGACACCGGGGAGCTGTTTTTT. Protein product: CASSLGHPWDTGELFF. The chain carries TRBV5-6 and TRBJ2-2; D is undetermined. Germline CDR1 reads SGHDT; CDR2 reads YYEEEE. This CDR3 region has 16 residues. Trimming shortened V by 0 bases and J by 3 bases, and 12 bases separated the two germline ends. Full variable domain (remainder filled in from reference TRBV5-6 and TRBJ2-2): DAGVTQSPTHLIKTRGQQVTLRCSPKSGHDTVSWYQQALGQGPQFIFQYYEEEERQRGNFPDRFSGHQFPNYSSELNVNALLLGDSALYLCASSLGHPWDTGELFFGEGSRLTVL.